The present TCR beta chain was sequenced within a study of identical twins. Per the germline V gene, CDR1 is SGHAT and CDR2 is FQDESV (reference sequence). The CDR3 extends over 18 amino acids. The V and J ends lost 1 base and 5 bases respectively, with 22 bases between them. Concerning this clonotype: The antigen is not known.

Via MiXCR, TCRdb re-called the 5' RACE reads, giving one row per CDR3 protein. Of hundreds of thousands of distinct CDR3 sequences listed, roughly 24% are singletons. Study-level findings and limits: The conclusions drew on cross-sectional statistical analysis instead of tracking the same donors.

In addition, the sample was reused for a study of T cells expressing NK-cell markers.

The chain uses TRBV11-1 and TRBJ2-3; tentative D call: TRBD1 (5 bases). Sample: CD4+ T cells sorted from blood. The clonotype comes from a woman younger than 30 in good health. This CDR3 reads CASSLEWRGHTGVDTQYF. CDR3 DNA sequence: TGTGCCAGCAGCTTAGAGTGGAGAGGCCATACAGGAGTAGATACGCAGTATTTT.